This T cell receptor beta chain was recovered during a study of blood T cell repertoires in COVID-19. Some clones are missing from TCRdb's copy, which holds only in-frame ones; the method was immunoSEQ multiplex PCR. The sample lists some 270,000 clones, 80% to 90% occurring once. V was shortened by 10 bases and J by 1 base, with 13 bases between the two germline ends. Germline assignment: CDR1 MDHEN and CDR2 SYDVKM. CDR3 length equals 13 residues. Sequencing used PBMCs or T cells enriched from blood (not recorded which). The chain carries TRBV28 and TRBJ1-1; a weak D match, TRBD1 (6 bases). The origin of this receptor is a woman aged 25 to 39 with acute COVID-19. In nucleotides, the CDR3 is TGTGCCACCAAGGGACACCAGAACACTGAAGCTTTCTTT. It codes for CATKGHQNTEAFF.